This T cell receptor beta chain was found in a study of early stage breast cancer tumors. Profiled with immunoSEQ multiplex PCR; TCRdb holds only in-frame clones, not every one. The sample lists about 38,000 clones, 65% to 75% occurring once. This clone was observed a few times. V was clipped by 2 bases and J by 6 bases; unmatched bases: 6. The germline gives CDR1 SEHNR, CDR2 FQNEAQ (reference sequence). This CDR3 is built from 15 residues. The genes are TRBV7-9 and TRBJ2-7; 11 nucleotides align to TRBD1. The source is a person between 55 and 69 years old with breast cancer. The sequenced sample was blood. CDR3 sequence: CASSLFRDRGAEQYF. CDR3 sequence (DNA): TGTGCCAGCAGCTTATTCCGGGACAGGGGGGCCGAGCAGTACTTC.